These 31 T cell receptor beta chains share one sample of origin, sequenced in a study of regulatory T cells in long-lasting Graves disease. The time point is: persistent/refractory GD, antithyroid drugs over 5 years with positive TRAb. Scientists built the TCR library using RNA that was extracted from PBMCs. For TCR beta, libraries came from iRepertoire HTBI primers and Arm-PCR of CDR3 regions. TCRdb called the multiplex PCR reads again in MiXCR, with one record for every CDR3 protein. The sample shows 400,000 to 600,000 distinct CDR3 sequences, about a fifth of them seen only once. Material: peripheral blood mononuclear cells (PBMCs), obtained when the disease was refractory, from a patient treated with antithyroid drugs. The origin of the receptors is a female donor with Graves disease.

This clonotype was counted ten times or more. This chain joins TRBV28 and TRBJ1-3, with TRBD1 matching over 7 bases. This CDR3 has 18 residues. The V segment lost 8 bases and the J segment 1 base; nucleotides outside the gene matches: 17. In germline, CDR1 is MDHEN, CDR2 SYDVKM. For the CDR3, the DNA is TGTGCCAGCCCACCTTCCCCGACAGGGAGGTTATCTGGAAACACCATATATTTT. Its translation: CASPPSPTGRLSGNTIYF.

The J gene is TRBJ1-6, the V gene TRBV3-1; 8 bases are a match to TRBD1. Germline trimming cut 3 bases from V and 10 bases from J; bases unmatched to any gene: 14. The germline V gene has CDR1 LGHDT and CDR2 YNNKEL (reference sequence). The CDR3 contains 17 residues. In nucleotides, the CDR3 is TGTGCCAGCAGCCACACAGAAGGACAGGGAAAAGGCTCACCCCTCCACTTT. It codes for CASSHTEGQGKGSPLHF.

This clonotype was observed a handful of times. The gene calls are TRBV20-1 and TRBJ2-7; 7 bases map to TRBD1. From germline, CDR1 is DFQATT and CDR2 SNEGSKA (reference sequence). Trimming took 1 base from V and 4 from J; bases not matched to a gene: 7. CDR3 length: 14 residues. The CDR3 region has the DNA TGCAGTGCTAGAGCCCCTGACAGGGATTACGAGCAGTACTTC. Amino acids: CSARAPDRDYEQYF.

At least ten counts were recorded for this clonotype. The rearrangement links TRBV20-1 to TRBJ1-5; TRBD1 agrees at 11 bases. The ends lost 3 bases at V and 5 bases at J; junction bases unmatched: 12. The CDR3 sequence is 17 residues long. Germline CDR1 DFQATT, CDR2 SNEGSKA (reference sequence). Written as DNA, the CDR3 is TGCAGTGCTAGCGGCCCCGGGGGACAGGGGGGAGATCAGCCCCAGCATTTT. Protein product: CSASGPGGQGGDQPQHF.

This clonotype was detected only a few times. V usage is TRBV14 and J usage is TRBJ1-4; no reliable D call. With 6 bases removed from V and 3 bases from J, the gap between germline ends came to 8 bases. The CDR3 covers 13 residues. Per the germline V gene, CDR1 is SGHDN and CDR2 is FVKESK. CDR3 coding DNA: TGTGCCAGCAGGGGTAGGCCTAATGAAAAACTGTTTTTT. This translates into CASRGRPNEKLFF.

A remark on this clonotype: Possible read error: a much larger clone is one base away. The chain carries TRBV12-3 or TRBV12-4 and TRBJ2-2; 8 nucleotides agree with TRBD2. The CDR3 is 15 residues long. The CDR3 here is CVSSLSGTRVGELFF. DNA for the CDR3: TGTGTCAGCAGTTTGTCAGGGACTAGGGTCGGGGAGCTGTTTTTT.

Regarding this clonotype: A much bigger clone sits one base away, suggesting this may be a read error. The J gene is TRBJ2-5, the V gene TRBV5-5, with 9 bases that match TRBD1. Germline V gives CDR1 SGHKS, CDR2 YYEKEE (reference sequence). The CDR3 is 15 amino acids. CDR3 sequence: CVSSLGTGGWETQYF. The CDR3 bases are TGTGTCAGCAGCTTGGGTACAGGGGGCTGGGAGACCCAGTACTTC. Complete variable domain (other parts from reference TRBV5-5 and TRBJ2-5): DAGVTQSPTHLIKTRGQQVTLRCSPISGHKSVSWYQQVLGQGPQFIFQYYEKEERGRGNFPDRFSARQFPNYSSELNVNALLLGDSALYLCVSSLGTGGWETQYFGPGTRLLVL.

This clonotype was seen more than once but under ten times. The J gene is TRBJ1-1, the V gene TRBV29-1; D is unclear. CDR1 SQVTM and CDR2 ANQGSEA come from the germline V gene. V shed 1 base and J shed 3 bases, with 6 bases lying between them. The CDR3 spans 12 residues. CDR3 bases: TGCAGCGTTGAAGGTGGGGACACTGAAGCTTTCTTT. It translates to CSVEGGDTEAFF.

This clonotype came up many times. The V and J genes are TRBV11-2 and TRBJ2-7; 7 bases are a match to TRBD1. The V segment lost 6 bases and the J segment 5 bases; nucleotides outside the gene matches: 4. Germline V gene sequence: CDR1 SGHAT, CDR2 FQNNGV. This CDR3 contains 12 residues. The chain's CDR3 is CASSSTGNEQYF. CDR3 DNA sequence: TGTGCCAGCAGTTCGACAGGGAACGAGCAGTACTTC.

The chain has TRBV7-3 and TRBJ1-1; D not resolved. The CDR3 totals 14 residues. From germline, CDR1 is SGHTA and CDR2 FQGTGA. Trimming left V 5 bases short and J 5 bases short, with 15 bases between. Written as DNA, the CDR3 is TGTGCCAGCAGCCAGGACGGCGGAGGGACTGAAGCTTTCTTT. This sequence encodes CASSQDGGGTEAFF.

The rearrangement links TRBV28 to TRBJ2-7; 8 nucleotides match TRBD1. The V segment lost 7 bases and the J segment 2 bases; nucleotides outside the gene matches: 10. Germline CDR1 and CDR2: MDHEN and SYDVKM. The CDR3 is 15 amino acids. The CDR3 is CASKSGTGLTYEQYF. CDR3 coding DNA: TGTGCCAGCAAATCGGGGACAGGTTTAACCTACGAGCAGTACTTC.

This clonotype was found a few times. The rearrangement joins TRBV7-9 to TRBJ1-3, with D unresolved. This CDR3 contains 16 residues. The germline CDR1 and CDR2 sequences are SEHNR and FQNEAQ (reference sequence). Trimming left V 0 bases short and J 1 base short, with 10 bases between. DNA for the CDR3: TGTGCCAGCAGCTTAGCGGCGGAAAGATCTGGAAACACCATATATTTT. Its protein is CASSLAAERSGNTIYF.

The sample holds many counts of this clonotype. V is TRBV28 and J is TRBJ1-1, with D hard to call. The CDR3 is made up of 12 amino acids. Germline V lookup: CDR1 MDHEN, CDR2 SYDVKM. V gave up 1 base and J gave up 5 bases, with 5 bases separating them. The CDR3 is CASSLLETEAFF. The CDR3 region has the DNA TGTGCCAGCAGTTTATTGGAAACTGAAGCTTTCTTT. Together with reference TRBV28 and TRBJ1-1, the CDR3 gives the full variable domain: DVKVTQSSRYLVKRTGEKVFLECVQDMDHENMFWYRQDPGLGLRLIYFSYDVKMKEKGDIPEGYSVSREKKERFSLILESASTNQTSMYLCASSLLETEAFFGQGTRLTVV.

This clonotype showed up many times. The rearrangement uses TRBV2 and TRBJ1-1; 8 bases line up with TRBD1. This CDR3 spans 13 amino acids. The trim removed 6 bases at V and 4 bases at J, leaving 4 bases unmatched. Germline values: CDR1 SNHLY, CDR2 FYNNEI. CDR3 in amino acids: CASRITGGTEAFF. The DNA for the CDR3 is TGTGCCAGCAGGATTACAGGGGGCACTGAAGCTTTCTTT. Full variable domain (remainder filled in from reference TRBV2 and TRBJ1-1): EPEVTQTPSHQVTQMGQEVILRCVPISNHLYFYWYRQILGQKVEFLVSFYNNEISEKSEIFDDQFSVERPDGSNFTLKIRSTKLEDSAMYFCASRITGGTEAFFGQGTRLTVV.

This clonotype was seen a handful of times. The chain links TRBV5-6 to TRBJ1-6; D remains unclear. Trimming removed 4 bases at V and 9 bases at J, with 14 bases between. CDR1 is SGHDT and CDR2 is YYEEEE in the germline V gene. This CDR3 region has 14 residues. The CDR3 here is CASSEKGRRSPLHF. The CDR3 DNA follows: TGTGCCAGCAGCGAGAAGGGTCGGCGTTCACCCCTCCACTTT.

Of note for this clonotype: A much larger clone lies one base from this, so it may be a read error. The CDR3 DNA sequence: TGTGCCAGCAGTTACTCGACGAGCTCCCATAATTCACCCCTCCACTTT. Translated: CASSYSTSSHNSPLHF. V usage is TRBV6-5 and J usage is TRBJ1-6; D is undetermined. Per germline, CDR1 MNHEY and CDR2 SVGAGI. The CDR3 runs 16 residues.

The sample holds a few counts of this clonotype. The V call is TRBV19, the J call TRBJ2-6; D unclear. The CDR3 has 16 amino acids. Trimming took off 4 bases at V and 3 bases at J, with 13 bases between the two ends. CDR1 is LNHDA, CDR2 SQIVND, per germline (reference sequence). This chain's CDR3 is CASSTLTSSGANVLTF. The CDR3 DNA reads TGTGCCAGTAGTACCTTAACCTCTAGTGGGGCCAACGTCCTGACTTTC.

The chain links TRBV6-1 to TRBJ2-2; no definite D call. This CDR3 region has 15 residues. Germline V gives CDR1 MNHNS, CDR2 SASEGT. Between the trimmed V and J ends, which lost 5 bases and 2 bases, there was a span of 12 bases. DNA of the CDR3: TGTGCCAGCAGTCTGCCCCCGGGTAACACCGGGGAGCTGTTTTTT. Its translation: CASSLPPGNTGELFF.

The chain joins TRBV28 to TRBJ2-5, with D possibly matching TRBD1 (5 bases). The CDR3 has 15 amino acids. Germline assignment: CDR1 MDHEN and CDR2 SYDVKM. Between the trimmed V and J ends, which lost 2 bases and 0 bases, there was a span of 10 bases. CDR3 bases: TGTGCCAGCAGTTTAGCTCAGGGTCACCAAGAGACCCAGTACTTC. Protein product: CASSLAQGHQETQYF.

This clonotype was picked up a small number of times. The rearrangement uses TRBV20-1 and TRBJ1-1, with D perhaps TRBD1 (5 bases). This CDR3 spans 15 amino acids. Trimming pared 0 bases from V and 4 bases from J, leaving 15 bases between. Germline V gene sequence: CDR1 DFQATT, CDR2 SNEGSKA (reference sequence). The CDR3 is CSARDYNRHATEAFF. CDR3 coding DNA: TGCAGTGCTAGAGATTATAACAGGCACGCCACTGAAGCTTTCTTT.

This clonotype was seen many times. The chain uses TRBV28 and TRBJ1-2, with D tentatively TRBD1 (5 bases). Deletions cut 2 bases from V and 6 bases from J, with 13 bases between. The germline V gene has CDR1 MDHEN and CDR2 SYDVKM. The CDR3 has 14 residues. This chain's CDR3 is CASSLLRRGDGYTF. CDR3 coding DNA: TGTGCCAGCAGTTTACTCCGGAGGGGTGATGGCTACACCTTC.

V gene TRBV7-2 combines with J gene TRBJ2-7; D unclear. With 1 base removed from V and 0 bases from J, the gap between germline ends came to 19 bases. CDR1 is SGHTA, CDR2 FQGNSA, per germline. This CDR3 has 18 amino acids. The CDR3 is CASSLEGTKVVSSYEQYF. The CDR3 DNA is TGTGCCAGCAGCTTAGAGGGCACAAAAGTAGTGAGCTCCTACGAGCAGTACTTC.

The chain recombines TRBV7-8 with TRBJ2-4; either TRBD1 or TRBD2 may supply D (5 bases each). V was trimmed by 7 bases and J by 8 bases, leaving 21 bases between them. The CDR3 contains 15 residues. Germline CDR1 reads SGHVS; CDR2 reads FQNEAQ. CDR3 nucleotides: TGTGCCAGCACCCCGGGCAGAGGGGAGTTTTACATTCAGTACTTC. Translating gives CASTPGRGEFYIQYF.

This clonotype was detected many times. V gene TRBV12-3 or TRBV12-4 combines with J gene TRBJ2-7; tentatively, D is TRBD2 (6 bases). V lost 5 bases, J lost 2 bases, and 16 bases lay in between. This CDR3 contains 15 residues. The CDR3 loop is CASSQTGTPTYEQYF. For the CDR3, the DNA is TGTGCCAGCAGTCAAACCGGGACTCCTACCTACGAGCAGTACTTC.

The sample holds many counts of this clonotype. The CDR3 nucleotides are TGTGCCAGCAGCTTAGGACGGGAAGATTATGGCTACACCTTC. Amino acid sequence: CASSLGREDYGYTF. The chain joins TRBV7-9 to TRBJ1-2; D is undetermined. Trimming took off 1 base at V and 5 bases at J, with 11 bases between the two ends. This CDR3 has 14 residues. Germline V gene data show CDR1 as SEHNR and CDR2 as FQNEAQ (reference sequence).

This clonotype was detected many times. The CDR3 here is CASSAGASYEQYF. Written as DNA, the CDR3 is TGCGCCAGCAGCGCAGGAGCATCCTACGAGCAGTACTTC. V and J are TRBV5-1 and TRBJ2-7, with D unclear. CDR3 size: 13 residues. Trimming took 4 bases from V and 1 from J, leaving 9 bases between them. Germline loops: CDR1 SGHRS, CDR2 YFSETQ.

Details on this clonotype: This may come from a read error, since a much larger clone is one base off. Because it lacks the conserved phenylalanine or tryptophan at the end, this CDR3 is likely a read error. The chain uses TRBV28 and TRBJ2-7, with D possibly being TRBD2 (6 bases). CDR1 and CDR2 from the germline V gene are MDHEN and SYDVKM. There are 14 residues in the CDR3. The V and J ends lost 10 bases and 0 bases respectively, with 16 bases between them. CDR3 coding DNA: TGTGCCACCAGGCGGGGTAGCGGCTCCTACGAGCAGTACCTC. As protein: CATRRGSGSYEQYL.

Remarks on this clonotype: A much larger clone lies one base from this, so it may be a read error. The V call is TRBV6-1, the J call TRBJ2-7, with 12 bases fitting TRBD2. The CDR3 has 20 amino acids. Trimming cost V 9 bases and J 0 bases; bases outside gene matches: 21. From germline, CDR1 is MNHNS and CDR2 SASEGT. CDR3 in DNA: TGTGCCAGAAGCCCGCGAAGACTAGCGGGAGAGGGGGCGAACTCCTACGAGCAGTACTTC. Translating gives CARSPRRLAGEGANSYEQYF.

J is TRBJ2-7 and V is TRBV6-1, with TRBD1 as a possible D gene (5 bases). V lost 5 bases to trimming and J lost 2 bases, with 16 bases between them. The CDR3 has 15 amino acids. Per the germline V gene, CDR1 is MNHNS and CDR2 is SASEGT. The CDR3 loop is CASSPRGKLPYEQYF. CDR3 in DNA: TGTGCCAGCAGTCCTAGGGGCAAACTCCCCTACGAGCAGTACTTC.

At least ten counts were recorded for this clonotype. V usage is TRBV12-3 or TRBV12-4 and J usage is TRBJ1-1, with a weak D call TRBD1 (6 bases). Trimming removed 4 bases at V and 8 bases at J, with 11 bases between. The CDR3 runs to 12 residues. Here the CDR3 DNA reads TGTGCCAGCAGTTACACAGACAGGGAAGCTTTCTTT. Translated: CASSYTDREAFF.

This clonotype was counted many times. For the CDR3, the DNA is TGTGCCAGAGGGACGGACTATGGCTACACCTTC. Translating gives CARGTDYGYTF. This chain connects TRBV2 to TRBJ1-2; TRBD1 is a possible D gene (5 bases). With 9 bases removed from V and 3 bases from J, the gap between germline ends came to 8 bases. Germline-derived CDR1 and CDR2 are SNHLY and FYNNEI. The CDR3 runs 11 residues.